This T cell receptor beta chain was captured by sequencing in a study of technical replicates of blood from several donors. Method: immunoSEQ multiplex PCR; TCRdb's copy keeps in-frame clones and lacks some. The data show around 60,000 clones, with about 91% seen just once and more than 4% held by the top ten. The CDR3 runs 18 residues. With V trimmed by 0 bases and J by 2 bases, 5 bases remained unmatched. The V gene's germline CDR1 is SGHRS and CDR2 YFSETQ. The sequenced sample consisted of PBMCs. This receptor was identified in a human donor in good health. Some clones in this sample may be carry-over from other donors' samples. The J gene is TRBJ1-4, the V gene TRBV5-1; TRBD1 aligns across 12 bases. CDR3 protein: CASSLGDRGQRTNEKLFF. The DNA for the CDR3 is TGCGCCAGCAGCTTGGGGGACAGGGGGCAGAGGACTAATGAAAAACTGTTTTTT.